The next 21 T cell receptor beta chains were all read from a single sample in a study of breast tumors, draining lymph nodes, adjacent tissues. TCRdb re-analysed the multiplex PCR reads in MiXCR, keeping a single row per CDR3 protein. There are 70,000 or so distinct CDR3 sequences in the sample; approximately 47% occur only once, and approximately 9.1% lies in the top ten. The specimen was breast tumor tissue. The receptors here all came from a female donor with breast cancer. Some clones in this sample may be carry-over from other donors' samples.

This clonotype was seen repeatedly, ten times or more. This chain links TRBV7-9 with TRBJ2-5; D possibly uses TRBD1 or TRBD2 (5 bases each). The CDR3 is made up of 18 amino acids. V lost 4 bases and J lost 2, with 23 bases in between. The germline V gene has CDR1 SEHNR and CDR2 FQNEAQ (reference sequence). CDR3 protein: CASSWPLKGTVSQETQYF. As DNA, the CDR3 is TGTGCCAGCAGCTGGCCTTTAAAAGGGACGGTATCACAAGAGACCCAGTACTTC.

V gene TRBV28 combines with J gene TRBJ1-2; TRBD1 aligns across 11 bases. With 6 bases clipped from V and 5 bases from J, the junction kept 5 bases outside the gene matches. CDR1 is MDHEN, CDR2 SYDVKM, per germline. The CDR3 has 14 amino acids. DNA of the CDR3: TGTGCCAGCAGCCCGGGACAGGGGGTTTATGGCTACACCTTC. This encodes CASSPGQGVYGYTF.

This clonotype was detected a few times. The CDR3, as DNA: TGTGCCAGCAGTGACATTCGGGTGAGATATAGCAATCAGCCCCAGCATTTT. It translates to CASSDIRVRYSNQPQHF. The chain couples TRBV6-1 to TRBJ1-5; no reliable D call. Trimming took off 3 bases at V and 0 bases at J, with 15 bases between the two ends. This CDR3 contains 17 residues. Looked up from germline, CDR1 is MNHNS and CDR2 is SASEGT.

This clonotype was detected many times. This CDR3 reads CASSSSQSVQDLRNTIYF. The CDR3 nucleotides read TGTGCCAGCAGTTCCTCCCAGTCTGTGCAGGACCTTCGAAACACCATATATTTT. The V gene is TRBV12-3 or TRBV12-4, the J gene TRBJ1-3, with unresolved D. Trimming stripped 4 bases from V and 5 bases from J, with 24 bases between. This CDR3 spans 18 amino acids.

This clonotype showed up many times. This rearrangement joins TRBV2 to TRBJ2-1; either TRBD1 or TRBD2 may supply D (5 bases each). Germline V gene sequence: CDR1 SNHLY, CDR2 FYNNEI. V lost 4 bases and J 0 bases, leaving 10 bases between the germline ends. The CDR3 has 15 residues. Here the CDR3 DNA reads TGTGCCAGCAGTGTTGGGGGTAGCTCCTACAATGAGCAGTTCTTC. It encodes CASSVGGSSYNEQFF.

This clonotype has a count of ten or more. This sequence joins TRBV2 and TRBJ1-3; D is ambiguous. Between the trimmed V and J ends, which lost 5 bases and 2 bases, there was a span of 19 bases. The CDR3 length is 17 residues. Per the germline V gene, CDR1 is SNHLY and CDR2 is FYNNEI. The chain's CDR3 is CASSSLGLWVPGNTIYF. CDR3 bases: TGTGCCAGCAGTTCCCTGGGATTATGGGTCCCTGGAAACACCATATATTTT.

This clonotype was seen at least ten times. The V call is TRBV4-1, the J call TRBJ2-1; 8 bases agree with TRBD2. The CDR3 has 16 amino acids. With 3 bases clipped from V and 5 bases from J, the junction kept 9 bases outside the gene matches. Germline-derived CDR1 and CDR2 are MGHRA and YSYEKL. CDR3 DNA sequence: TGCGCCAGCAGCCATGCCGGGAGGGGGGTCCACAATGAGCAGTTCTTC. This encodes CASSHAGRGVHNEQFF.

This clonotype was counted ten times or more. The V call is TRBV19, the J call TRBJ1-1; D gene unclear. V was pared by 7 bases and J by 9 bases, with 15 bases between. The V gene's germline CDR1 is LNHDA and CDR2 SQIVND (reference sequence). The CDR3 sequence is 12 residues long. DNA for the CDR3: TGTGCCAGTACTGGAACACCGGTTAAAGCTTTCTTT. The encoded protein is CASTGTPVKAFF.

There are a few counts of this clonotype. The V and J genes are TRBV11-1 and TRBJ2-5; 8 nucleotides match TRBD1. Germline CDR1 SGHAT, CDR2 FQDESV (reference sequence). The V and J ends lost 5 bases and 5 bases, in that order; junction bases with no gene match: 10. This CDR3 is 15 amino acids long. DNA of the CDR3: TGTGCCAGCAGCCCCGGACAGGGCCCCCGGGAGACCCAGTACTTC. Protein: CASSPGQGPRETQYF.

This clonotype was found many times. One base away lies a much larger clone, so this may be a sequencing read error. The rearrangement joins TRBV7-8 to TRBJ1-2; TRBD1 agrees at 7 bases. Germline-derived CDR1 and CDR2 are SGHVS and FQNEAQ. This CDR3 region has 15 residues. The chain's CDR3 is CASSSGQELNYGYPF. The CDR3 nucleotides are TGTGCCAGCAGCTCTGGACAGGAGCTTAACTATGGCTACCCCTTC.

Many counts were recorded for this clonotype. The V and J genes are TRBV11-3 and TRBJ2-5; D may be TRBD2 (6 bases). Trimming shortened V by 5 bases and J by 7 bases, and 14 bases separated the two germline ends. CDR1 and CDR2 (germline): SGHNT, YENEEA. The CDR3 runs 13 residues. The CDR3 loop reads CASSLSVGGTQYF. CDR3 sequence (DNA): TGTGCCAGCAGCCTGAGCGTGGGGGGGACCCAGTACTTC.

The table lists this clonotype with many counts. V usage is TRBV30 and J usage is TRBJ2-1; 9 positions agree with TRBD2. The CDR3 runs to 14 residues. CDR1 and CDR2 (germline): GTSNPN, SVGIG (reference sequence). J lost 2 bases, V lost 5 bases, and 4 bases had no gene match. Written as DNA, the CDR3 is TGTGCCTGGGAAGCGGGAGGCACCTACAATGAGCAGTTCTTC. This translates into CAWEAGGTYNEQFF.

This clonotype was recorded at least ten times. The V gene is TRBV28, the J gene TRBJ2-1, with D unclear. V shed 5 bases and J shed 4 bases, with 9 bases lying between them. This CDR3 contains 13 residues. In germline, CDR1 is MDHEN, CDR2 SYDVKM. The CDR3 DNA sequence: TGTGCCAGCAGTCCCCATCAGTACAATGAGCAGTTCTTC. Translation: CASSPHQYNEQFF.

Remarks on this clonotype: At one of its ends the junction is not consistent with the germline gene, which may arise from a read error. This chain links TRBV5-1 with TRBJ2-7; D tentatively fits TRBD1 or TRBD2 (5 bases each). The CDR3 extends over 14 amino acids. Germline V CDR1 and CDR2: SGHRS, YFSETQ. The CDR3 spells CASSHGHGTDEQYF. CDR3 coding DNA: TGTGCCAGCAGCCACGGACACGGGACGGACGAGCAGTACTTC.

CDR3 protein: CASSGLGGGTGENYGYTF. The CDR3 DNA follows: TGTGCCAGCAGTGGCCTCGGAGGCGGGACCGGGGAGAACTATGGCTACACCTTC. This chain joins TRBV12-3 or TRBV12-4 and TRBJ1-2; tentative D call: TRBD1 (5 bases). The CDR3 length is 18 residues. The ends were cut back, 5 bases at V and 2 bases at J, with 24 bases in the middle.

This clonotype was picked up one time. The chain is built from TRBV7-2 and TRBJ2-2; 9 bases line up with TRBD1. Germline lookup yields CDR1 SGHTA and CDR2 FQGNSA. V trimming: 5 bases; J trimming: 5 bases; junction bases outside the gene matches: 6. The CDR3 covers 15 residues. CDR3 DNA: TGTGCCAGCAGCCGGATCGGGACAGGGACCGGGGAGCTGTTTTTT. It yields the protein CASSRIGTGTGELFF.

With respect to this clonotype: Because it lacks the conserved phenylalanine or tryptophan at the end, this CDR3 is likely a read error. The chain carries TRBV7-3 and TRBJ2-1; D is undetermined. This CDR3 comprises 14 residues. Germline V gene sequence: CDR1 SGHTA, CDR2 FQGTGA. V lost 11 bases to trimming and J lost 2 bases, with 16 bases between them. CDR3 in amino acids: CAGTLTSPYNEQFL. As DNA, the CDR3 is TGTGCCGGCACCTTAACATCTCCCTACAATGAGCAGTTCCTC.

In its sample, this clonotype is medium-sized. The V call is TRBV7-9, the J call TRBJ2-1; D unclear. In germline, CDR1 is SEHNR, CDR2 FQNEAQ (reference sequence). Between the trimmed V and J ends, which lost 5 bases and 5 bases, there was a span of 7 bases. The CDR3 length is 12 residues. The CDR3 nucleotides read TGTGCCAGCAGCGCAATTGACAATGAGCAGTTCTTC. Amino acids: CASSAIDNEQFF.

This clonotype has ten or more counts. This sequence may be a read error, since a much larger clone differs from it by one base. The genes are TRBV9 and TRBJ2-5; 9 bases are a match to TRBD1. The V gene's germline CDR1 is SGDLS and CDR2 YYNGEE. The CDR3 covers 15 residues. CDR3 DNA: TGTGCCAGCAGCGTGGACAGGGGTTTTTGGGAGACCCCGTACTTC. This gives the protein CASSVDRGFWETPYF.

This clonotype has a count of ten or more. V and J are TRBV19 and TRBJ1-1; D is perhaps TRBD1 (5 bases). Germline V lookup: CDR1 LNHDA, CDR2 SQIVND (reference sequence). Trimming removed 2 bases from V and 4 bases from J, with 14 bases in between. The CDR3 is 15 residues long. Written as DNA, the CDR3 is TGTGCCAGTAGTATAAACGGCCAGGGAGCCACTGAAGCTTTCTTT. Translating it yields CASSINGQGATEAFF.

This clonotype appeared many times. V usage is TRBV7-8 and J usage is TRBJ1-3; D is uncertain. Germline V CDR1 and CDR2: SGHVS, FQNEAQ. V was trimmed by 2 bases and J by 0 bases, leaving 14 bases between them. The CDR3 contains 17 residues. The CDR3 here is CASSLRLGSYSGNTIYF. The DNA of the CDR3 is TGTGCCAGCAGCTTAAGGTTGGGCAGCTACTCTGGAAACACCATATATTTT.